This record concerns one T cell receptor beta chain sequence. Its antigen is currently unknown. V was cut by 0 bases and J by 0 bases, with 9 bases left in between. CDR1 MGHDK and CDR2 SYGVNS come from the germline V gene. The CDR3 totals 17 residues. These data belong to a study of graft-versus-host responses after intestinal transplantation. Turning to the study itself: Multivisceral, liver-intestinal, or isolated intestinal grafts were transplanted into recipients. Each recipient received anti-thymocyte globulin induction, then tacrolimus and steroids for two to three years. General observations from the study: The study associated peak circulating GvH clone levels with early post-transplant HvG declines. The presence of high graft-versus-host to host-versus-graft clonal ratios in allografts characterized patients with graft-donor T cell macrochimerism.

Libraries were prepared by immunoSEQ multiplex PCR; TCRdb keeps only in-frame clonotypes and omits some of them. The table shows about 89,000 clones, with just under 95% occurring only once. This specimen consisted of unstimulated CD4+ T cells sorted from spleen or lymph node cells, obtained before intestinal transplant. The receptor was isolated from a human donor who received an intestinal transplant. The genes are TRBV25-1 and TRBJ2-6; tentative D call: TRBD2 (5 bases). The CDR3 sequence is CASSEYPLGSGANVLTF. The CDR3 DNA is TGTGCCAGCAGTGAATACCCACTAGGCTCTGGGGCCAACGTCCTGACTTTC.